This TCR beta chain was captured by sequencing in a study of cytomegalovirus exposure and HLA in healthy donors. General observations from the study: The study recorded 150 to 200 TCR beta chains that were cytomegalovirus-associated. The study found most TCR sequences rare, yet found some public TCRs in many donors.

Germline-derived CDR1 and CDR2 are LGHNA and YSLEER. The V gene lost 0 bases and the J gene lost 1 base, with 8 bases spanning the gap. The CDR3 is 15 residues long. Regarding this clone: As yet, its antigen is unknown.

The primer mix had 60 Vbeta and 13 Jbeta primers. Generated by immunoSEQ multiplex PCR, the TCRdb table keeps only in-frame clones and is missing some. The sample contains more than 70,000 clones, roughly 73% of which appear only once. The sequenced sample consisted of PBMCs. This TCR derives from a boy aged 10-17 years in good health and CMV-seronegative. This chain connects TRBV4-3 to TRBJ2-3; a weak D match, TRBD2 (5 bases). CDR3 in DNA: TGCGCCAGCAGCCAAGATGGGAGCGGCACAGATACGCAGTATTTT. Amino acids: CASSQDGSGTDTQYF.